The entry below describes one T cell receptor (beta chain). The record originates from a study of blood T cell repertoires in COVID-19. Overall study context: Italy, Spain and the United States were the sources of the convalescent and acute COVID-19 samples. Sample material is recorded as cDNA or gDNA derived from T cells, B-cell-depleted T cells, or PBMCs.

CDR1 and CDR2 (germline): MRHNA, SNTAGT. The V and J ends lost 6 bases and 3 bases, in that order; junction bases with no gene match: 5. The CDR3 contains 15 residues. Original methodology: Amplifying reference gene primers gave estimates of nucleated cell counts. Generated by immunoSEQ multiplex PCR, the TCRdb table keeps only in-frame clones and is missing some. The D gene and trimming were derived from the DNA, and the V and J assignments and clone size from that table. The sample holds fewer than 85,000 clones; about 88% are singletons and the top ten take 8.5% to 9.5%. This rearrangement joins TRBV6-4 to TRBJ2-1; 10 bases agree with TRBD2. Source material: peripheral blood. This receptor was taken from a human donor in a cohort sampled during active COVID-19. CDR3 sequence reads: CASRLLAGGYNEQFF. The CDR3 DNA follows: TGTGCCAGCAGGCTTTTAGCGGGGGGCTACAATGAGCAGTTCTTC.